This TCR beta chain was profiled in a study of T cell responses to AZD1222 COVID-19 vaccine. Study-wide findings and caveats: Researchers report vaccine-associated CD4 TCRs spanning spike, with dominance at 160-218 and 743-854. Most donors were white British, females outnumbered males, and clonal diversity was possibly underestimated. Only after the peak T cell response were repertoires sampled.

Comment on this clone: Its target is not known.

Clones were read by immunoSEQ multiplex PCR, and TCRdb kept only the in-frame ones, dropping some. Here the sample spans roughly 140,000 clones, approximately 90% being singletons. The TCR comes from an adult in good health. Sequencing used peripheral blood, obtained on day 0 of MenACWY control vaccination.

The CDR3 coding sequence is TGTGCCAGCAGCCAAGGGGACAACAATGAGCAGTTCTTC. It specifies CASSQGDNNEQFF. This sequence joins TRBV7-6 and TRBJ2-1; a possible D gene is TRBD1 (6 bases). CDR1 SGHVS and CDR2 FNYEAQ come from the germline V gene. V lost 5 bases and J lost 5, with 10 bases in between. CDR3 size: 13 residues.